Each of the 12 T cell receptor beta chains below was sequenced from the same sample in a study of blood T cell repertoires in COVID-19. Repertoires were generated with immunoSEQ multiplex PCR, while TCRdb's copy carries only in-frame clones and drops some. The table shows roughly 130,000 clones, with around 83% occurring only once. Material: peripheral blood. Receptors originate from a woman at least 80 years old with acute or convalescent COVID-19.

V usage is TRBV11-1 and J usage is TRBJ2-7; D possibly corresponds to TRBD2 (5 bases). The CDR3 sequence is 16 residues long. Trimming shortened V by 2 bases and J by 3 bases, and 17 bases separated the two germline ends. CDR1 is SGHAT, CDR2 FQDESV, per germline (reference sequence). The CDR3 reads CASSLTGSPSHYEQYF. The CDR3 DNA reads TGTGCCAGCAGCTTAACGGGATCCCCTTCTCACTACGAGCAGTACTTC.

This sequence joins TRBV11-1 and TRBJ1-2, with a tentative D call TRBD1 (6 bases). Germline V gene data show CDR1 as SGHAT and CDR2 as FQDESV (reference sequence). The CDR3 extends over 13 amino acids. V lost 5 bases and J lost 5, with 12 bases in between. The CDR3 coding sequence is TGTGCCAGCAGCGAAACAGGGCCTTATGGCTACACCTTC. The encoded protein is CASSETGPYGYTF.

The V and J genes are TRBV29-1 and TRBJ1-1; D is uncertain. Germline values: CDR1 SQVTM, CDR2 ANQGSEA. This CDR3 spans 14 amino acids. V was pared by 3 bases and J by 4 bases, with 15 bases between. CDR3 in amino acids: CSVEGRSVSTEAFF. The CDR3 nucleotides are TGCAGCGTTGAGGGCAGATCTGTAAGCACTGAAGCTTTCTTT.

The V gene is TRBV12-5, the J gene TRBJ1-1; D possibly corresponds to TRBD1 (6 bases). Looked up from germline, CDR1 is LGHNT and CDR2 is FRNRAP. V was cut by 3 bases and J by 7 bases, with 18 bases left in between. The CDR3 is 15 amino acids. CDR3 residues: CASGFSYGQGFEAFF. The CDR3 nucleotides read TGTGCTAGTGGTTTCTCGTATGGGCAGGGGTTTGAAGCTTTCTTT.

V and J are TRBV4-1 and TRBJ2-3; 9 nucleotides align to TRBD1. The CDR3 spans 15 residues. Germline CDR1 MGHRA, CDR2 YSYEKL. The V gene end was trimmed by 1 base and the J gene end by 2 bases; junction bases not matched to a gene: 1. This CDR3 is CASSQGDRDTDTQYF. As DNA, the CDR3 is TGCGCCAGCAGCCAAGGGGACAGGGACACAGATACGCAGTATTTT.

The gene calls are TRBV30 and TRBJ1-1; 7 bases line up with TRBD1. Germline loops: CDR1 GTSNPN, CDR2 SVGIG (reference sequence). V lost 7 bases and J lost 1; bases outside the gene matches: 9. The CDR3 is 14 amino acids. This chain's CDR3 is CASDTGARNTEAFF. Written as DNA, the CDR3 is TGTGCCTCGGATACAGGGGCCCGGAACACTGAAGCTTTCTTT.

The chain couples TRBV18 to TRBJ1-4; D is possibly TRBD1 (5 bases). Germline V gene sequence: CDR1 KGHSH, CDR2 LQKENI. The CDR3 covers 15 residues. The V and J ends lost 8 bases and 0 bases respectively, with 13 bases between them. CDR3 DNA sequence: TGTGCCAGCACCCGGGGGGTTGCAACTAATGAAAAACTGTTTTTT. The encoded protein is CASTRGVATNEKLFF.

The gene calls are TRBV15 and TRBJ1-5, with a possible D match to TRBD1 (5 bases). CDR1 and CDR2 (germline): LNHNV, YYDKDF (reference sequence). Trimming took off 5 bases at V and 6 bases at J, with 17 bases between the two ends. The CDR3 is 15 residues long. The CDR3 nucleotides read TGTGCCACCAGCGCCCCAGGGAGGAGAAGTCAGCCCCAGCATTTT. Encoded protein: CATSAPGRRSQPQHF.

The chain couples TRBV15 to TRBJ1-4, with D maybe TRBD1 (6 bases). The germline gives CDR1 LNHNV, CDR2 YYDKDF (reference sequence). CDR3 length: 14 residues. V was cut by 1 base and J by 5 bases, with 8 bases left in between. CDR3 region: CATSRGTANEKLFF. The CDR3 bases are TGTGCCACCAGCAGAGGGACAGCAAATGAAAAACTGTTTTTT.

This clone is a singleton in its sample. The chain carries TRBV29-1 and TRBJ2-7, with TRBD1 matching over 9 bases. Germline lookup yields CDR1 SQVTM and CDR2 ANQGSEA. V dropped 5 bases and J dropped 0; count of bases not matched to a gene: 5. The CDR3 loop spans 14 amino acids. The DNA for the CDR3 is TGCAGCGTTAGCCCGGGACAGGGCTCCTACGAGCAGTACTTC. It encodes CSVSPGQGSYEQYF.

The table lists this clone with a count of one. V and J are TRBV30 and TRBJ1-6, with 7 nucleotides matching TRBD1. After removal of 2 bases from V and 10 bases from J, the junction contained 5 bases not matched to a gene. Germline V gives CDR1 GTSNPN, CDR2 SVGIG (reference sequence). The CDR3 covers 13 residues. The CDR3 reads CAWSRQGRSPLHF. CDR3 in DNA: TGTGCCTGGAGTCGACAGGGAAGGTCACCCCTCCACTTT.

The rearrangement uses TRBV5-4 and TRBJ2-2, with 10 bases fitting TRBD2. This CDR3 is 13 amino acids long. V lost 4 bases and J lost 8; bases outside the gene matches: 2. Per germline, CDR1 SGHNT and CDR2 YYREEE (reference sequence). The CDR3 nucleotides are TGTGCCAGCAGCCGACTAGCGGGTGGGGAGCTGTTTTTT. As protein: CASSRLAGGELFF.